The 26 T cell receptor beta chains below were found in one sample sequenced in a study of shared clonotypes between healthy human individuals. This table comes from immunoSEQ multiplex PCR, and its TCRdb copy is limited to in-frame clones, with some not included. Here the sample spans about 600,000 clones, around 97% being singletons. The sample taken for sequencing was naive CD4+ T cells sorted from blood. Subset described: CD45RA+ positively selected. All receptors derive from a woman aged 30 to 39 in good health.

The chain combines TRBV19 with TRBJ2-3; 10 bases map to TRBD1. The V gene's germline CDR1 is LNHDA and CDR2 SQIVND (reference sequence). After removal of 7 bases from V and 2 bases from J, the junction contained 6 bases not matched to a gene. The CDR3 loop spans 15 amino acids. CDR3 region: CASKIGTGATDTQYF. The CDR3 region has the DNA TGTGCCAGTAAGATTGGGACAGGGGCCACAGATACGCAGTATTTT.

The chain is built from TRBV2 and TRBJ2-1, with 7 bases identical to TRBD2. CDR1 and CDR2 from the germline V gene are SNHLY and FYNNEI. Germline trimming cut 3 bases from V and 7 bases from J; bases unmatched to any gene: 9. This CDR3 is built from 15 residues. CDR3 DNA sequence: TGTGCCAGCAGTGAGTGGGTAGCGGGCTCAAATGAGCAGTTCTTC. Protein sequence: CASSEWVAGSNEQFF.

This rearrangement joins TRBV19 to TRBJ1-5, with 8 bases lining up with TRBD1. The CDR3 runs 18 residues. Germline V gene lookup returns CDR1 LNHDA and CDR2 SQIVND (reference sequence). The V and J ends lost 3 bases and 5 bases, in that order; junction bases with no gene match: 15. The CDR3 nucleotides read TGTGCCAGTAGTATTCGTCCCGGGACAGGCGCCCCTTATCAGCCCCAGCATTTT. Encoded protein: CASSIRPGTGAPYQPQHF.

A single count supports this clone. CDR3 loop: CASSQVVYNSPLHF. The CDR3 bases are TGCGCCAGCAGCCAAGTCGTCTATAATTCACCCCTCCACTTT. The rearrangement links TRBV4-1 to TRBJ1-6; D gene uncertain. The V end was cut by 1 base, the J end by 3 bases, with 4 bases between. The CDR3 is 14 amino acids. Germline V lookup: CDR1 MGHRA, CDR2 YSYEKL.

This rearrangement joins TRBV13 to TRBJ2-1, with 11 nucleotides matching TRBD2. In germline, CDR1 is PRHDT, CDR2 FYEKMQ (reference sequence). Trimming took 1 base from V and 8 from J; bases not matched to a gene: 4. The CDR3 contains 15 residues. The CDR3, as DNA: TGTGCCAGCAGCTTAGATGGTAGCGGGAGGGATGAGCAGTTCTTC. It yields the protein CASSLDGSGRDEQFF.

This clone was seen a single time. The chain recombines TRBV7-7 with TRBJ2-2; 10 bases agree with TRBD2. This CDR3 contains 16 residues. V lost 6 bases, J lost 2 bases, and 6 bases stayed unmatched. The germline gives CDR1 SSHAT, CDR2 FNYEAQ (reference sequence). The CDR3 region has the DNA TGTGCCAGCAGTCGTACTAGCGGGATTAACACCGGGGAGCTGTTTTTT. This sequence encodes CASSRTSGINTGELFF. The full variable domain, completed using reference TRBV7-7 and TRBJ2-2, is GAGVSQSPRYKVTKRGQDVTLRCDPISSHATLYWYQQALGQGPEFLTYFNYEAQPDKSGLPSDRFSAERPEGSISTLTIQRTEQRDSAMYRCASSRTSGINTGELFFGEGSRLTVL.

The chain recombines TRBV29-1 with TRBJ2-7; 8 bases align to TRBD1. The CDR3 loop spans 14 amino acids. The V gene end was trimmed by 5 bases and the J gene end by 5 bases; junction bases not matched to a gene: 11. Germline CDR1 SQVTM, CDR2 ANQGSEA. The chain's CDR3 is CSVPRDRGRDEQYF. CDR3 nucleotide sequence: TGCAGCGTTCCCCGCGACAGGGGACGCGACGAGCAGTACTTC.

The CDR3 region has the DNA TGTGCCAGCAGCTTGGTTTCTGGGGCCTACGAGCAGTACTTC. It specifies CASSLVSGAYEQYF. The chain uses TRBV5-6 and TRBJ2-5; D remains unclear. The end of the DNA is better explained by TRBJ2-7, so the J call may be wrong. This CDR3 spans 14 amino acids. Germline CDR1 SGHDT, CDR2 YYEEEE.

The rearrangement joins TRBV28 to TRBJ2-7, with 10 bases matching TRBD2. Germline V lookup: CDR1 MDHEN, CDR2 SYDVKM. CDR3 length: 16 residues. The junction had 7 bases not matched to a gene; V was cut back by 3 bases and J by 2 bases. CDR3 coding DNA: TGTGCCAGCAGTTTGACCACTAGCGGGGCTCCCTACGAGCAGTACTTC. Amino acids: CASSLTTSGAPYEQYF.

This rearrangement joins TRBV19 to TRBJ1-3; the D is unclear. V was clipped by 8 bases and J by 0 bases, with 14 bases between them. The CDR3 length is 15 residues. Germline lookup yields CDR1 LNHDA and CDR2 SQIVND (reference sequence). CDR3 sequence (DNA): TGTGCCAGTGAAAGCCCGGCGAACTCTGGAAACACCATATATTTT. Translated, it gives CASESPANSGNTIYF.

The chain uses TRBV19 and TRBJ2-6; 7 bases fit TRBD1. Germline trimming cut 10 bases from V and 3 bases from J; bases unmatched to any gene: 12. Germline CDR1 reads LNHDA; CDR2 reads SQIVND (reference sequence). This CDR3 is 16 amino acids long. The CDR3 loop is CATIGTVLSGANVLTF. CDR3 in DNA: TGTGCCACAATCGGGACAGTCCTTAGTGGGGCCAACGTCCTGACTTTC.

The gene calls are TRBV18 and TRBJ2-1, with 13 bases matching TRBD2. V was pared by 2 bases and J by 9 bases, with 4 bases of the junction left unmatched. The CDR3 runs 15 residues. CDR1 and CDR2 from the germline V gene are KGHSH and LQKENI. CDR3: CASSPGLAGDAEQFF. CDR3 DNA sequence: TGTGCCAGCTCACCAGGACTAGCGGGAGATGCTGAGCAGTTCTTC.

This clone was seen a single time. V gene TRBV28 combines with J gene TRBJ1-2; TRBD1 agrees at 7 bases. The CDR3 has 15 amino acids. CDR1 and CDR2 (germline): MDHEN, SYDVKM. J lost 4 bases, V lost 7 bases, and 12 bases had no gene match. CDR3 DNA: TGTGCCAGCACCGACAGGGACCCTAGGAGCTATGGCTACACCTTC. The encoded protein is CASTDRDPRSYGYTF.

The V gene is TRBV30, the J gene TRBJ2-1; TRBD2 agrees at 9 bases. The CDR3 has 14 residues. Trimming cost V 2 bases and J 7 bases; bases outside gene matches: 6. Germline V gives CDR1 GTSNPN, CDR2 SVGIG (reference sequence). The CDR3 sequence is CAWSSAGGQNEQFF. CDR3 DNA sequence: TGTGCCTGGAGTTCCGCGGGAGGGCAGAATGAGCAGTTCTTC.

This sequence joins TRBV5-1 and TRBJ2-7; weak D call: TRBD1 (6 bases). V was cut by 3 bases and J by 3 bases, with 16 bases left in between. Germline CDR1 and CDR2: SGHRS and YFSETQ. This CDR3 spans 15 amino acids. Written as DNA, the CDR3 is TGCGCCAGCAGCTCCCCCGGGACACCTGACTACGAGCAGTACTTC. It is translated as CASSSPGTPDYEQYF.

The chain links TRBV15 to TRBJ2-7, with D hard to call. Germline V gene data show CDR1 as LNHNV and CDR2 as YYDKDF (reference sequence). The V gene lost 0 bases and the J gene lost 5 bases, with 8 bases spanning the gap. This CDR3 has 13 amino acids. CDR3 region: CATSRDPPDEQYF. CDR3 bases: TGTGCCACCAGCAGAGACCCCCCAGACGAGCAGTACTTC.

This chain links TRBV2 with TRBJ1-6, with 7 bases that match TRBD1. This CDR3 region has 15 residues. After removal of 6 bases from V and 0 bases from J, the junction contained 2 bases not matched to a gene. The germline V gene has CDR1 SNHLY and CDR2 FYNNEI. The CDR3 nucleotides are TGTGCCAGCAGACGGGACAGCTCCTATAATTCACCCCTCCACTTT. This sequence encodes CASRRDSSYNSPLHF.

This clone was seen only once. The chain carries TRBV5-1 and TRBJ2-6; D uncertain. The CDR3 contains 18 residues. Trimming pared 2 bases from V and 0 bases from J, leaving 15 bases between. Per germline, CDR1 SGHRS and CDR2 YFSETQ. In DNA form, the CDR3 reads TGCGCCAGCAGCTTAGCGTATGTCCGAAGCTCTGGGGCCAACGTCCTGACTTTC. Translating gives CASSLAYVRSSGANVLTF.

The rearrangement uses TRBV5-6 and TRBJ2-1, with D possibly being TRBD2 (5 bases). Germline V gene sequence: CDR1 SGHDT, CDR2 YYEEEE. Between the trimmed V and J ends, which lost 0 bases and 3 bases, there was a span of 10 bases. The CDR3 has 15 amino acids. DNA of the CDR3: TGTGCCAGCAGCTTGGCACTAGATTTCTACAATGAGCAGTTCTTC. It yields the protein CASSLALDFYNEQFF.

The chain carries TRBV9 and TRBJ2-5, with D perhaps TRBD1 or TRBD2 (5 bases each). V was trimmed by 0 bases and J by 2 bases, leaving 11 bases between them. In germline, CDR1 is SGDLS, CDR2 YYNGEE. The CDR3 totals 15 residues. The CDR3 is CASSVDVGRQETQYF. In DNA form, the CDR3 reads TGTGCCAGCAGCGTAGATGTGGGACGACAAGAGACCCAGTACTTC.

Remarks on this clone: The identical CDR3 is also encoded by other nucleotide sequences in the sample. V usage is TRBV2 and J usage is TRBJ2-1; D unclear. CDR1 is SNHLY and CDR2 is FYNNEI in the germline V gene. This CDR3 contains 13 residues. V was pared by 4 bases and J by 1 base, with 5 bases between. The CDR3 nucleotides read TGTGCCAGCAGTGGGAGTTCCTACAATGAGCAGTTCTTC. Translated: CASSGSSYNEQFF.

This chain links TRBV5-4 with TRBJ1-2, with TRBD1 as a possible D gene (5 bases). V shed 4 bases and J shed 2 bases, with 12 bases lying between them. The CDR3 covers 14 residues. Germline lookup yields CDR1 SGHNT and CDR2 YYREEE (reference sequence). The CDR3 nucleotides are TGTGCCAGCAGCCTCGGGGGGTCCAACTATGGCTACACCTTC. Residues: CASSLGGSNYGYTF.

The CDR3 loop is CASSLATSGGEQYF. In nucleotides, the CDR3 is TGTGCCAGCTCATTAGCTACTAGCGGTGGCGAGCAGTACTTC. The chain has TRBV18 and TRBJ2-7; TRBD2 matches 8 bases. The J segment lost 6 bases and the V segment lost 5 bases, leaving 9 bases of the junction unmatched. This CDR3 comprises 14 residues. CDR1 is KGHSH, CDR2 LQKENI, per germline.

This clone was detected once. The chain uses TRBV15 and TRBJ1-2; tentative D call: TRBD1 (5 bases). The germline V gene encodes CDR1 LNHNV and CDR2 YYDKDF (reference sequence). V dropped 3 bases and J dropped 1 base, with 9 bases sitting between them. There are 14 residues in the CDR3. For the CDR3, the DNA is TGTGCCACCAGCAGTGAACAGGATAACTATGGCTACACCTTC. Protein sequence: CATSSEQDNYGYTF.

V and J are TRBV28 and TRBJ1-1, with D tentatively TRBD1 (6 bases). Germline CDR1 MDHEN, CDR2 SYDVKM. CDR3 size: 18 residues. Trimming cost V 5 bases and J 1 base, with 23 bases left between them. DNA of the CDR3: TGTGCCAGCAGTCCCAACAGGGTCGCGGGTGGGACGAACACTGAAGCTTTCTTT. It encodes CASSPNRVAGGTNTEAFF. The entire variable domain, with the rest obtained from reference TRBV28 and TRBJ1-1, is as follows: DVKVTQSSRYLVKRTGEKVFLECVQDMDHENMFWYRQDPGLGLRLIYFSYDVKMKEKGDIPEGYSVSREKKERFSLILESASTNQTSMYLCASSPNRVAGGTNTEAFFGQGTRLTVV.

The rearrangement joins TRBV6-1 to TRBJ2-5; 11 nucleotides align to TRBD2. Unmatched junction bases numbered 19, after V lost 3 bases and J lost 4 bases. This CDR3 has 20 residues. The V gene's germline CDR1 is MNHNS and CDR2 SASEGT. CDR3 coding DNA: TGTGCCAGCAGTGACCGCACAGGGGGATTAGCGGGAGGGGACGGAGAGACCCAGTACTTC. It translates to CASSDRTGGLAGGDGETQYF.